The 21 T cell receptor beta chains below all came from one sample that was sequenced in a study of blood T cells in healthy people across ages. The second PCR ran roughly 6 to 11 cycles with a sample-barcoded 5' primer and J-beta primers. TCRdb analysed the 5' RACE reads with MiXCR anew, one entry per CDR3 protein. Among roughly 800,000 distinct CDR3 sequences listed, roughly 50% were seen once. Material: blood. These receptors all stem from a man aged 25 to 45 in good health.

DNA for the CDR3: TGTGCCAGCAGACACGTCATAACAGGGCACTACGAGCAGTACTTC. It translates to CASRHVITGHYEQYF. The V and J genes are TRBV6-7 and TRBJ2-4, with a weak D call TRBD1 (6 bases). The end of the DNA fits TRBJ2-7 better, so the J call may be wrong. TRBV6-7 is an ORF, and what it does is uncertain. This CDR3 contains 15 residues.

The CDR3 reads CASTKTGSGGYTF. In DNA, the CDR3 is TGTGCCAGTACCAAGACAGGGAGCGGTGGCTACACCTTC. The rearrangement uses TRBV19 and TRBJ1-2; 7 nucleotides agree with TRBD1. The ends lost 7 bases at V and 7 bases at J; junction bases unmatched: 9. The V gene's germline CDR1 is LNHDA and CDR2 SQIVND (reference sequence). The CDR3 is 13 amino acids.

This clonotype was detected only a few times. The chain couples TRBV30 to TRBJ1-1; D gene uncertain. This CDR3 comprises 11 residues. Germline V gene sequence: CDR1 GTSNPN, CDR2 SVGIG (reference sequence). V shed 3 bases and J shed 7 bases, with 9 bases lying between them. CDR3 bases: TGTGCCTGGAGAGAGAAGGGTGAAGCTTTCTTT. Protein product: CAWREKGEAFF.

J is TRBJ2-1 and V is TRBV20-1; 10 nucleotides align to TRBD2. CDR3 size: 14 residues. The J segment lost 1 base and the V segment lost 6 bases, leaving 3 bases of the junction unmatched. CDR1 is DFQATT and CDR2 is SNEGSKA in the germline V gene (reference sequence). CDR3 DNA sequence: TGCAGTGCCAAACTAGCGGGGTCCTACAATGAGCAGTTCTTC. Translating it yields CSAKLAGSYNEQFF.

The gene calls are TRBV4-2 and TRBJ1-5; 8 nucleotides agree with TRBD1. Losses at the gene ends were 0 bases for V and 1 base for J; bases not matched to a gene: 2. Germline V gives CDR1 LGHNA, CDR2 YNFKEQ. The CDR3 length is 16 residues. The CDR3: CASSQEQGGSNQPQHF. The CDR3 DNA is TGTGCCAGCAGCCAAGAACAGGGGGGCAGCAATCAGCCCCAGCATTTT.

V gene TRBV2 combines with J gene TRBJ1-6, with 11 positions matching TRBD1. CDR3 size: 15 residues. Germline V CDR1 and CDR2: SNHLY, FYNNEI. V lost 3 bases, J lost 10 bases, and 5 bases stayed unmatched. As DNA, the CDR3 is TGTGCCAGCAGTGAGGGGGACAGGGGGAAGTCACCCCTCCACTTT. This translates into CASSEGDRGKSPLHF.

This clonotype was detected only a few times. The V gene is TRBV20-1, the J gene TRBJ2-7; the D gene is possibly TRBD1 (6 bases). The V end was cut by 2 bases, the J end by 5 bases, with 16 bases between. CDR1 and CDR2 from the germline V gene are DFQATT and SNEGSKA (reference sequence). The CDR3 contains 14 residues. CDR3 in amino acids: CSARSGTGTHEQYF. The CDR3 nucleotides read TGCAGTGCTAGATCCGGTACAGGGACCCACGAGCAGTACTTC.

This clonotype came up once. The rearrangement uses TRBV20-1 and TRBJ1-3; 7 bases are a match to TRBD1. The CDR3 totals 13 residues. V lost 1 base to trimming and J lost 6 bases; unmatched junction nucleotides: 3. In germline, CDR1 is DFQATT, CDR2 SNEGSKA (reference sequence). The CDR3 spells CSARVGGKNTIYF. CDR3 bases: TGCAGTGCTAGAGTAGGGGGCAAAAACACCATATATTTT.

This chain links TRBV4-2 with TRBJ2-2; the match to TRBD1 covers 9 bases. Germline V CDR1 and CDR2: LGHNA, YNFKEQ. CDR3 length: 16 residues. Unmatched junction bases numbered 5, after V lost 1 base and J lost 5 bases. The CDR3 region is CASSQAGQGRTGELFF. DNA for the CDR3: TGTGCCAGCAGCCAAGCTGGACAGGGGAGGACCGGGGAGCTGTTTTTT.

V is TRBV7-2 and J is TRBJ1-2; TRBD1 might be the D (5 bases). Germline V lookup: CDR1 SGHTA, CDR2 FQGNSA. Between the trimmed V and J ends, which lost 3 bases and 8 bases, there was a span of 16 bases. CDR3 length: 14 residues. The CDR3: CASSFWGDSLGYTF. The DNA of the CDR3 is TGTGCCAGCAGCTTTTGGGGGGACTCTCTAGGCTACACCTTC.

The chain recombines TRBV20-1 with TRBJ2-3; 10 positions agree with TRBD2. This CDR3 has 17 amino acids. Unmatched junction bases numbered 16, after V lost 6 bases and J lost 4 bases. The germline gives CDR1 DFQATT, CDR2 SNEGSKA (reference sequence). The CDR3, as DNA: TGCAGTGCAAACCCTGCTAGCGGGAGTTCTTTGGCAGATACGCAGTATTTT. Its translation: CSANPASGSSLADTQYF.

The chain employs TRBV7-2 and TRBJ2-3; TRBD1 or TRBD2 may be the D gene (6 bases each). The CDR3 totals 16 residues. Germline V gene sequence: CDR1 SGHTA, CDR2 FQGNSA. Trimming took 5 bases from V and 4 from J, leaving 19 bases between them. In nucleotides, the CDR3 is TGTGCCAGCAGCGCCACGGGGGCTGGAGTGGCAGATACGCAGTATTTT. This gives the protein CASSATGAGVADTQYF.

This chain links TRBV6-5 with TRBJ2-1, with 7 bases lining up with TRBD2. V was clipped by 4 bases and J by 4 bases; unmatched bases: 4. CDR1 is MNHEY, CDR2 SVGAGI, per germline. The CDR3 length is 14 residues. This CDR3 is CASSFSGPYNEQFF. The CDR3 DNA is TGTGCCAGCAGTTTTAGCGGGCCTTACAATGAGCAGTTCTTC.

The chain has TRBV6-2 or TRBV6-3 and TRBJ2-7, with 14 bases aligning to TRBD2. This CDR3 spans 15 amino acids. Germline trimming cut 6 bases from V and 3 bases from J; bases unmatched to any gene: 4. The germline gives CDR1 MNHEY, CDR2 SVGEGT. For the CDR3, the DNA is TGTGCCAGCAGGGCCGGGACTAGCGGGAGCTACGAGCAGTACTTC. Its translation: CASRAGTSGSYEQYF.

Comment on this clonotype: Possible read error: a much larger clone is one base away. This chain links TRBV6-6 with TRBJ2-2, with D possibly matching TRBD2 (5 bases). Trimming removed 2 bases from V and 6 bases from J, with 13 bases in between. The V gene's germline CDR1 is MNHNY and CDR2 SVGAGI (reference sequence). CDR3 length: 15 amino acids. The CDR3 sequence is CASSYGEHLAGELFF. CDR3 in DNA: TGTGCCAGCAGTTACGGGGAGCATCTAGCCGGGGAGCTGTTTTTT.

V gene TRBV6-5 combines with J gene TRBJ2-1, with TRBD2 matching 9 bases. There are 16 residues in the CDR3. Per germline, CDR1 MNHEY and CDR2 SVGAGI. V gave up 7 bases and J gave up 3 bases; unmatched junction bases: 10. CDR3 protein: CASTRGRGGNYNEQFF. CDR3 DNA: TGTGCCAGCACCCGAGGGCGGGGGGGGAACTACAATGAGCAGTTCTTC.

This clonotype was detected only once. The V call is TRBV4-3, the J call TRBJ1-4, with D possibly being TRBD1 (5 bases). Trimming removed 7 bases from V and 0 bases from J, with 15 bases in between. The germline V gene has CDR1 LGHNA and CDR2 YSLEER. CDR3 length equals 16 residues. The CDR3 nucleotides are TGCGCCAGCAAAGCTAACCTGGGGGCAACTAATGAAAAACTGTTTTTT. Amino acids: CASKANLGATNEKLFF.

The rearrangement links TRBV20-1 to TRBJ1-1; D is perhaps TRBD1 (5 bases). V lost 4 bases and J lost 1, with 16 bases in between. Looked up from germline, CDR1 is DFQATT and CDR2 is SNEGSKA (reference sequence). The CDR3 extends over 15 amino acids. The CDR3 DNA sequence: TGCAGTGCTAACTTTGGGGGTCGCGGGAACACTGAAGCTTTCTTT. Translating it yields CSANFGGRGNTEAFF.

The V gene is TRBV28, the J gene TRBJ2-7, with no clear D. Germline lookup yields CDR1 MDHEN and CDR2 SYDVKM. The ends were cut back, 1 base at V and 3 bases at J, with 10 bases in the middle. The CDR3 loop spans 14 amino acids. The CDR3 sequence: CASSLFGQHYEQYF. The CDR3 DNA reads as TGTGCCAGCAGTTTATTCGGCCAGCACTACGAGCAGTACTTC.

The sample holds a few counts of this clonotype. The V gene is TRBV4-2, the J gene TRBJ2-1; 8 nucleotides line up with TRBD2. The ends lost 0 bases at V and 5 bases at J; junction bases unmatched: 9. The CDR3 sequence is 17 residues long. Germline lookup yields CDR1 LGHNA and CDR2 YNFKEQ. Here the CDR3 reads CASSQDSAGDIHNEQFF. The CDR3 DNA reads TGTGCCAGCAGCCAAGATTCAGCGGGAGATATCCACAATGAGCAGTTCTTC.

V is TRBV27 and J is TRBJ2-7, with 7 bases lining up with TRBD1. CDR3 size: 14 residues. With V trimmed by 5 bases and J by 3 bases, 7 bases remained unmatched. The germline CDR1 and CDR2 sequences are MNHEY and SMNVEV (reference sequence). The CDR3 region is CASSLQGNHYEQYF. The CDR3 DNA follows: TGTGCCAGCAGTCTACAGGGGAACCACTACGAGCAGTACTTC.